The source of this T cell receptor beta chain is a study of OX40 agonist ivuxolimab in advanced cancers. In the study overall: Patients were given ivuxolimab, an antibody that agonizes OX40 (CD134). Study outcomes and limitations: Still undetermined is the antigen specificity of the expanded peripheral T cells.

In the case of this clone: Its antigen is still unknown.

Libraries were prepared by immunoSEQ multiplex PCR; TCRdb keeps only in-frame clonotypes and omits some of them. The repertoire consists of some 45,000 clones, with roughly 86% occurring once and the leading ten covering approximately 13%. This specimen consisted of CD4+ or CD8+ T cells sorted from blood, obtained in a trial of the OX40 agonist ivuxolimab. The source is an adult with an advanced solid tumor such as melanoma, head and neck, liver or kidney cancer.

The DNA of the CDR3 is TGTGCCAGCAGTTCACAGGGGGCGCGGAGCAATCAGCCCCAGCATTTT. It specifies CASSSQGARSNQPQHF. The V call is TRBV27, the J call TRBJ1-5, with TRBD1 identical over 9 bases. The CDR3 loop spans 16 amino acids. The J segment lost 1 base and the V segment lost 4 bases, leaving 5 bases of the junction unmatched. Germline V CDR1 and CDR2: MNHEY, SMNVEV (reference sequence).